The table lists the clone carrying this TCR beta chain with a few counts. What it binds is unknown. The CDR3 covers 14 residues. Germline trimming cut 6 bases from V and 0 bases from J; bases unmatched to any gene: 1. This specimen belongs to a study of response to subunit inactivated influenza vaccine. TCRdb re-called the RT-PCR reads through MiXCR, storing one row per CDR3 protein. The sample has approximately 500,000 distinct CDR3 sequences, over 10% seen once. Study-level results: There was a suggestion from the authors that each seasonal influenza vaccination recruits few new T cells.

The chain uses TRBV12-3 or TRBV12-4 and TRBJ2-3; 9 nucleotides line up with TRBD1. The clonotype originates from a man aged 45-65 years who received an inactivated influenza vaccine. The sample in question was PBMCs from blood, obtained 35 to 45 days after vaccination. The CDR3 here is CASRQGASTDTQYF. CDR3 bases: TGTGCCAGCAGACAGGGGGCAAGCACAGATACGCAGTATTTT.